The 6 T cell receptor beta chains presented below share a single source sample, sequenced in a study of T-cell reconstitution after alpha-beta-depleted transplantation in children. TCRbeta library construction was performed incorporating unique molecular identifiers. TCRdb called the PCR reads again in MiXCR, with one record for every CDR3 protein. This table holds hundreds of thousands of distinct CDR3 sequences, roughly an eighth found once. Sequencing used PBMCs from the stem cell graft donor, obtained from the stem cell graft. All receptors derive from a human donor who donated a stem cell graft to a child with combined immunodeficiency.

The V and J genes are TRBV29-1 and TRBJ2-1; D remains ambiguous. This CDR3 contains 12 residues. The V gene lost 3 bases and the J gene lost 4 bases, with 7 bases spanning the gap. From germline, CDR1 is SQVTM and CDR2 ANQGSEA. In DNA, the CDR3 is TGCAGCGTTGAGATAGGTTACAATGAGCAGTTCTTC. It encodes CSVEIGYNEQFF.

V is TRBV6-2 or TRBV6-3 and J is TRBJ2-7, with 9 nucleotides matching TRBD1. After removal of 6 bases from V and 6 bases from J, the junction contained 6 bases not matched to a gene. CDR1 MNHEY and CDR2 SVGEGT come from the germline V gene. This CDR3 has 13 residues. CDR3 protein: CASSWDRVGEQYF. In DNA form, the CDR3 reads TGTGCCAGCAGCTGGGACAGGGTAGGCGAGCAGTACTTC.

The chain joins TRBV5-1 to TRBJ2-3; 7 bases agree with TRBD1. The CDR3 runs to 18 residues. Germline values: CDR1 SGHRS, CDR2 YFSETQ. V dropped 3 bases and J dropped 6; count of bases not matched to a gene: 19. CDR3 in amino acids: CASSYRQGLSGNTDTQYF. Written as DNA, the CDR3 is TGCGCCAGCAGCTACAGACAGGGTTTGAGTGGGAATACCGATACGCAGTATTTT.

V and J are TRBV7-2 and TRBJ1-2; 7 nucleotides align to TRBD1. Per germline, CDR1 SGHTA and CDR2 FQGNSA. CDR3 length: 14 amino acids. V lost 2 bases and J lost 8; bases outside the gene matches: 8. CDR3 DNA: TGTGCCAGCAGCTTACTGGACAGGTGGGGAGGCTACACCTTC. The encoded protein is CASSLLDRWGGYTF.

This clonotype was recorded at least ten times. This sequence joins TRBV14 and TRBJ2-3, with TRBD2 matching over 7 bases. Germline CDR1 and CDR2: SGHDN and FVKESK. J gave up 1 base and V 0 bases, and 4 bases lay outside the gene matches. The CDR3 runs 16 residues. CDR3 nucleotide sequence: TGTGCCAGCAGCCAAGATCTTAGCGGGCGCACAGATACGCAGTATTTT. It specifies CASSQDLSGRTDTQYF.

Many counts were recorded for this clonotype. The rearrangement joins TRBV12-3 or TRBV12-4 to TRBJ1-1; D is undetermined. This CDR3 has 13 residues. Trimming pared 5 bases from V and 4 bases from J, leaving 11 bases between. The CDR3, as DNA: TGTGCCAGCAGTCCCCCGGCGGGCACTGAAGCTTTCTTT. Protein: CASSPPAGTEAFF.